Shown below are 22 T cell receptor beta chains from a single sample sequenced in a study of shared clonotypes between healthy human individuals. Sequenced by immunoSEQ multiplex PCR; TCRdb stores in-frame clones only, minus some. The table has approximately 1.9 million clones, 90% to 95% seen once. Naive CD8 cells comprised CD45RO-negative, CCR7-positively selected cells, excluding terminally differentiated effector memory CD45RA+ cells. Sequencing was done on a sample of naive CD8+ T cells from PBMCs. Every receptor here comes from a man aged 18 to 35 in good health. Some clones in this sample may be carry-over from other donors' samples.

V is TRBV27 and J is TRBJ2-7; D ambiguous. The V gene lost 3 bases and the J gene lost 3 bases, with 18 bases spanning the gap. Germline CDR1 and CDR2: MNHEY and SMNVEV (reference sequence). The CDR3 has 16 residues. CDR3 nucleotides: TGTGCCAGCAGTTTCTCCGCCGGGCCGCAAATCTACGAGCAGTACTTC. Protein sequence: CASSFSAGPQIYEQYF.

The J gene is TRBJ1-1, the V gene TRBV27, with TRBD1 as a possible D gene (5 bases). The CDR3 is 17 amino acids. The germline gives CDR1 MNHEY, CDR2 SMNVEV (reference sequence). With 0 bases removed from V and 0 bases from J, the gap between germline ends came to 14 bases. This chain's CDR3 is CASSLSPGGAMNTEAFF. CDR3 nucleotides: TGTGCCAGCAGTTTATCCCCAGGAGGGGCTATGAACACTGAAGCTTTCTTT.

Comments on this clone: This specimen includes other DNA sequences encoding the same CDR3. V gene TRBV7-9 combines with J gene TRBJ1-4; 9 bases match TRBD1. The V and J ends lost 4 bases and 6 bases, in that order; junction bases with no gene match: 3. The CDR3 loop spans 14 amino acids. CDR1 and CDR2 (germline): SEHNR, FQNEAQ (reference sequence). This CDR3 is CASSSRQGDEKLFF. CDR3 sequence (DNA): TGTGCCAGCAGCTCTAGACAGGGGGATGAAAAACTGTTTTTT.

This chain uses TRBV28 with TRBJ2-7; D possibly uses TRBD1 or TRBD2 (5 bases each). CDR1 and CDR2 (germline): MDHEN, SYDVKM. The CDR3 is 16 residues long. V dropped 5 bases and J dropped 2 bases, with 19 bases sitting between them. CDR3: CASSINPGTATYEQYF. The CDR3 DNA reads TGTGCCAGCAGTATCAATCCCGGGACGGCTACCTACGAGCAGTACTTC.

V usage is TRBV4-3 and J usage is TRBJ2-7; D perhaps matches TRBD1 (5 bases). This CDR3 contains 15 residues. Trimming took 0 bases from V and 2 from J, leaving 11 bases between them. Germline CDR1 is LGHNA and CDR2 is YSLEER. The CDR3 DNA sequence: TGCGCCAGCAGCCAAGAGAGCAGGGAAGCCTACGAGCAGTACTTC. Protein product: CASSQESREAYEQYF.

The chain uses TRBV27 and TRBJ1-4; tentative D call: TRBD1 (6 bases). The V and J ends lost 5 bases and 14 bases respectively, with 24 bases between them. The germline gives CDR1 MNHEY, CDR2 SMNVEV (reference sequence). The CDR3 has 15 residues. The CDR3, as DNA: TGTGCCAGCAGTCCCTACACGACAGGCGGGGGTGGGCTGTTTTTT. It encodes CASSPYTTGGGGLFF.

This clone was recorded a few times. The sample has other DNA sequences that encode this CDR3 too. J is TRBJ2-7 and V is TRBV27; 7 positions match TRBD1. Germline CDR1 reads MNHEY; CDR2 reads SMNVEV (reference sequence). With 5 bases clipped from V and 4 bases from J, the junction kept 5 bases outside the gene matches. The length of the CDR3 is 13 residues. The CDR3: CASSLETGYEQYF. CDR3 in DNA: TGTGCCAGCAGTCTGGAGACAGGGTACGAGCAGTACTTC.

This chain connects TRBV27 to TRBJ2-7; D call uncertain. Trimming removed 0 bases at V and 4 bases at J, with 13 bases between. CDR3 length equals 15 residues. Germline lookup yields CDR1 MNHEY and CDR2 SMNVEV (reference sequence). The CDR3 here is CASSLSPLFLYEQYF. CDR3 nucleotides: TGTGCCAGCAGTTTATCTCCTCTTTTTTTGTACGAGCAGTACTTC.

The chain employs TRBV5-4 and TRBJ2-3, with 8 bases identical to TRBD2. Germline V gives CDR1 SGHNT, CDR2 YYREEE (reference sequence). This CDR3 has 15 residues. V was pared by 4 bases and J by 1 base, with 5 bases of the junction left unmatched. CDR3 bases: TGTGCCAGCAGCCCGGGACTAGTAGGCACAGATACGCAGTATTTT. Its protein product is CASSPGLVGTDTQYF.

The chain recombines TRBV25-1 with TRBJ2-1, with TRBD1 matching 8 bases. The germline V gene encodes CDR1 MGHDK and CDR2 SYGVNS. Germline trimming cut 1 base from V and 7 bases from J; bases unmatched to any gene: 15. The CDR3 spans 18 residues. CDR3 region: CASSESTLGTGLRNEQFF. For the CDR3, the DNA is TGTGCCAGCAGTGAATCAACTCTCGGGACAGGCTTGAGGAATGAGCAGTTCTTC.

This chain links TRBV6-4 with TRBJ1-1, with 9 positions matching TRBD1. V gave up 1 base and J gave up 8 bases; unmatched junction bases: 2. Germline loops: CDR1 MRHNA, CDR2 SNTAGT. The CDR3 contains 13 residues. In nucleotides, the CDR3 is TGTGCCAGCAGTGACTTAGGGACAGGGGAAGCTTTCTTT. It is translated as CASSDLGTGEAFF.

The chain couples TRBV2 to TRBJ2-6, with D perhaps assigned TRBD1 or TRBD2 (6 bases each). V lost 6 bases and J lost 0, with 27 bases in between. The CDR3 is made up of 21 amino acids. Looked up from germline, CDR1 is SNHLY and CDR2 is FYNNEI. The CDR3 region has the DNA TGTGCCAGCAGCTCGTGGGGGGCGCAACAAGGCCTTCTCTCTGGGGCCAACGTCCTGACTTTC. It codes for CASSSWGAQQGLLSGANVLTF.

The CDR3 bases are TGTGCCAGCAGTCCCCAGGGGTTAAGGGATGAAAAACTGTTTTTT. It yields the protein CASSPQGLRDEKLFF. The genes are TRBV7-8 and TRBJ1-4; perhaps TRBD1 as D (6 bases). The CDR3 contains 15 residues. Germline V CDR1 and CDR2: SGHVS, FQNEAQ. V lost 6 bases to trimming and J lost 6 bases, with 17 bases between them.

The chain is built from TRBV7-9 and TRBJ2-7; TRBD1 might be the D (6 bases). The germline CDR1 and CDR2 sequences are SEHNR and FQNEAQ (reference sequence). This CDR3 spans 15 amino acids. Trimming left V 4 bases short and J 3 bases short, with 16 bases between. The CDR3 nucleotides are TGTGCCAGCAGCTCGACGAGGACAGATGGCTACGAGCAGTACTTC. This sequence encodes CASSSTRTDGYEQYF.

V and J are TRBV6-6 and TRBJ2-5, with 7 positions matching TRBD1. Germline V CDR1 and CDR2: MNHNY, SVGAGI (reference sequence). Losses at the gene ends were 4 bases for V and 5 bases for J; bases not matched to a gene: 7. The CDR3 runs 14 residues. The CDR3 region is CASSLTGVSETQYF. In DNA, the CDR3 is TGTGCCAGCAGTTTAACAGGGGTCTCGGAGACCCAGTACTTC.

CDR3 sequence: CASSQPTGWNTEAFF. DNA for the CDR3: TGCGCCAGCAGTCAGCCGACAGGGTGGAACACTGAAGCTTTCTTT. The J gene is TRBJ1-1, the V gene TRBV10-2, with 7 bases lining up with TRBD1. V lost 5 bases and J lost 1; bases outside the gene matches: 7. Germline CDR1 WSHSY, CDR2 SAAADI. The CDR3 is 15 amino acids.

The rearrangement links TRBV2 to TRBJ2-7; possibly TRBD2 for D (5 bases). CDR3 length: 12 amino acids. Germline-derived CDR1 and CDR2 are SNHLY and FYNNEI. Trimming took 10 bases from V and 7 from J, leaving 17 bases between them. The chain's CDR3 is CATRRPSGEQYF. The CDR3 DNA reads TGTGCCACCCGACGGCCGTCGGGGGAGCAGTACTTC.

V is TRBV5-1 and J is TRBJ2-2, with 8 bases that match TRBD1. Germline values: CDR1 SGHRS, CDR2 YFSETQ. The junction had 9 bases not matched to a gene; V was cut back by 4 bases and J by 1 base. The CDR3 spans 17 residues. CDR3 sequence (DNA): TGCGCCAGCAGCGTAACACAGGGGGGCCAGAACACCGGGGAGCTGTTTTTT. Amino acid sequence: CASSVTQGGQNTGELFF.

CDR3 protein: CASSGSRSNQPQHF. The CDR3 DNA sequence: TGCGCCAGCAGTGGGTCCCGGAGCAATCAGCCCCAGCATTTT. The V gene is TRBV10-2, the J gene TRBJ1-5; D not resolved. Trimming shortened V by 4 bases and J by 1 base, and 8 bases separated the two germline ends. Germline V lookup: CDR1 WSHSY, CDR2 SAAADI. The CDR3 sequence is 14 residues long.

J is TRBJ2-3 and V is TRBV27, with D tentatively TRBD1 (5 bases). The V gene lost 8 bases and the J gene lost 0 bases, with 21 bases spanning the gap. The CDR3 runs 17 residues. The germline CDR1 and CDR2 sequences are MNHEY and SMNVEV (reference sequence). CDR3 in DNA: TGTGCCAGCTCTCCCCTTCCAGGGCAGTCTAGCACAGATACGCAGTATTTT. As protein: CASSPLPGQSSTDTQYF.

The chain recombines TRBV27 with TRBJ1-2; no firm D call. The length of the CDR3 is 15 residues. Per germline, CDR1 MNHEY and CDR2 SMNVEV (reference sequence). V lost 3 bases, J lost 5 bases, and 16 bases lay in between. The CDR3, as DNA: TGTGCCAGCAGTTTGGGTCAGGACGTTCGATATGGCTACACCTTC. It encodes CASSLGQDVRYGYTF.

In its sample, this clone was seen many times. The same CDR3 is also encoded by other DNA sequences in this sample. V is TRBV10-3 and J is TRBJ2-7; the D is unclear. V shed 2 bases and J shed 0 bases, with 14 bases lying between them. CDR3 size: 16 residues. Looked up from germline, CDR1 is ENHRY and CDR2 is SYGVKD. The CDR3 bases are TGTGCCATCAGTGAGGTATGGAAGGGTCCCTCCTACGAGCAGTACTTC. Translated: CAISEVWKGPSYEQYF.